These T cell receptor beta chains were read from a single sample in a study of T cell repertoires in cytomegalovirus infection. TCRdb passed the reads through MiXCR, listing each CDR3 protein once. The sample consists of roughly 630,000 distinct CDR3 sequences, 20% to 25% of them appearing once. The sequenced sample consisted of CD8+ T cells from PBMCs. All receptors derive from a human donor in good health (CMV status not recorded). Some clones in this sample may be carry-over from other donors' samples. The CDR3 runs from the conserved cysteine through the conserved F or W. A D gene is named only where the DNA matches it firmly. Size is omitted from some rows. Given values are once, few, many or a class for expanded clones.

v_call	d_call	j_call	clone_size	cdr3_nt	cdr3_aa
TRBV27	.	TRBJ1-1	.	TGTGCCAACAGTCCCCCGGGACATTTGAACACTGAAGCTTTCTTT	CANSPPGHLNTEAFF
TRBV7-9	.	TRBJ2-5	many	TGTGCCAGCAGCTTAACGCGGGACGGACAAGAGACCCAGTACTTC	CASSLTRDGQETQYF
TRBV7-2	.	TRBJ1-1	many	TGTGCCAGCAGCTTCAGTTCCAGGGGAGGGGGCACTGAAGCTTTCTTT	CASSFSSRGGGTEAFF
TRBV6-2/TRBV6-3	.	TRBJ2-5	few	TGTGCCAGCAGCAGCGCGAGGGTACGCGAGACCCAGTACTTC	CASSSARVRETQYF
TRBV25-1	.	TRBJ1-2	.	TGTGCCAGCAGTGACCTGGGGGGGGAAAGCTATGGCTACACCTTC	CASSDLGGESYGYTF
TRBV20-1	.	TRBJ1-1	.	TGCAGTGCCCCGATAGGAGGGCCAAACACTGAAGCTTTCTTT	CSAPIGGPNTEAFF
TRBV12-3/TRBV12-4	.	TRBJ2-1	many	TGTGCCAGCACAGCCGCCCCGGTGGATGAGCAGTTCTTC	CASTAAPVDEQFF
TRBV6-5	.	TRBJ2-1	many	TGTGCCAGCAGTTACGATACTAACTGGGACAATGAGCAGTTCTTC	CASSYDTNWDNEQFF
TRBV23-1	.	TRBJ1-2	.	TGCGCCAGCAGTCAATCGTGCGGGGGATTTAACTATGGCTACACCTTC	CASSQSCGGFNYGYTF
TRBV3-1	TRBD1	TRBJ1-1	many	TGTGCCAGCAGCCAAGGGACAGGGGTTACTGAAGCTTTCTTT	CASSQGTGVTEAFF
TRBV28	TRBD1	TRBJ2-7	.	TGTGCCAGCAGCCCGGGACAGGGCTGGACCGAGCAGTACTTC	CASSPGQGWTEQYF
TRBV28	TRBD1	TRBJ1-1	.	TGTGCCAGCACCTGGGGGACAGGTACTCCTGAAGCTTTCTTT	CASTWGTGTPEAFF
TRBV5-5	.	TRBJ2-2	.	TGTGCCAGCAGCCTTCGGGACGGAGGGCCCGGGGAGCTGTTTTTT	CASSLRDGGPGELFF
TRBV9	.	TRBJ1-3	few	TGTGCCAGCAGCCTAGTGAGGGATTCTTCTGGAAACACCATATATTTT	CASSLVRDSSGNTIYF
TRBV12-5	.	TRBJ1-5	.	TGTGCTAGTGGTTTATCGGGGGTTCAGCCCCAGCATTTT	CASGLSGVQPQHF
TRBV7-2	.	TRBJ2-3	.	TGTGGCAGCAGCTTAGTAGGGGCGGATACGCAGTATTTT	CGSSLVGADTQYF
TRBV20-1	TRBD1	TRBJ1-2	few	TGCAGTGGAAAGGACAGGGACTCTAACTATGGCTACACCTTC	CSGKDRDSNYGYTF
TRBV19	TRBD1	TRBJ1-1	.	TGTGCCAGTAGTATAGTGCTGGACAGGGGGAAGGACACTGAAGCTTTCTTT	CASSIVLDRGKDTEAFF
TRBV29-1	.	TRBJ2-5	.	TGCAGCGTTGTCAGGGAAGGGGCCCAGTACTTC	CSVVREGAQYF
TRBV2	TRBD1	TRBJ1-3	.	TGTGCCAGCAGTTCTGGGACAGGGGGAAACACCATATATTTT	CASSSGTGGNTIYF